This entry lists 32 T cell receptor beta chains sequenced from one sample in a study of blood T cell repertoires in COVID-19. Assay used: immunoSEQ multiplex PCR; TCRdb lists only in-frame clones, some missing. The sample yields approximately 300,000 clones, approximately 89% seen once. Sequenced sample: PBMCs or T cells enriched from blood (not recorded which). The receptor set was obtained from a young woman who had recovered from COVID-19.

This chain links TRBV2 with TRBJ2-5, with TRBD2 matching 9 bases. Germline CDR1 SNHLY, CDR2 FYNNEI. This CDR3 spans 14 amino acids. Unmatched junction bases numbered 5, after V lost 4 bases and J lost 5 bases. CDR3 coding DNA: TGTGCCAGCAGTGTGATAACTAGCGGGGAGACCCAGTACTTC. This gives the protein CASSVITSGETQYF.

The genes are TRBV15 and TRBJ2-7; D perhaps matches TRBD1 (6 bases). The germline V and J ends were trimmed by 1 base and 2 bases, with 12 bases remaining between them. Germline lookup yields CDR1 LNHNV and CDR2 YYDKDF (reference sequence). The CDR3 is 15 residues long. CDR3 in amino acids: CATSRVRQAPYEQYF. CDR3 bases: TGTGCCACCAGCAGAGTACGACAGGCTCCCTACGAGCAGTACTTC.

CDR3: CASSFLKNTEAFF. The CDR3 DNA is TGTGCCAGCAGCTTTCTAAAGAACACTGAAGCTTTCTTT. The chain employs TRBV7-8 and TRBJ1-1; D not resolved. The CDR3 loop spans 13 amino acids. Trimming stripped 3 bases from V and 1 base from J, with 6 bases between. Per germline, CDR1 SGHVS and CDR2 FQNEAQ.

The chain has TRBV6-6 and TRBJ2-3; 7 nucleotides line up with TRBD1. Trimming cost V 5 bases and J 5 bases; bases outside gene matches: 10. CDR1 and CDR2 from the germline V gene are MNHNY and SVGAGI (reference sequence). The CDR3 consists of 15 residues. Written as DNA, the CDR3 is TGTGCCAGCAGTCCTGCGACAGGGCCGGTAGATACGCAGTATTTT. This gives the protein CASSPATGPVDTQYF.

At least ten counts were recorded for this clone. This sequence joins TRBV6-4 and TRBJ1-2; no definite D call. The germline V and J ends were trimmed by 2 bases and 9 bases, with 22 bases remaining between them. The CDR3 runs to 16 residues. Germline assignment: CDR1 MRHNA and CDR2 SNTAGT. The CDR3 region is CASSDDPTGGFLSYTF. DNA for the CDR3: TGTGCCAGCAGTGACGACCCAACCGGAGGGTTTTTGAGCTACACCTTC.

The chain joins TRBV29-1 to TRBJ2-5; TRBD2 matches at 9 bases. This CDR3 region has 15 residues. CDR1 is SQVTM and CDR2 is ANQGSEA in the germline V gene. Trimming at V came to 4 bases and at J to 5 bases, leaving 11 bases not matched to a gene. The CDR3 sequence: CSVGPSGGLRETQYF. DNA of the CDR3: TGCAGCGTTGGTCCCAGCGGGGGGCTCAGGGAGACCCAGTACTTC.

The chain has TRBV29-1 and TRBJ1-1; D gene uncertain. The CDR3 spans 13 residues. Germline V gene sequence: CDR1 SQVTM, CDR2 ANQGSEA. Trimming pared 6 bases from V and 1 base from J, leaving 12 bases between. The CDR3 reads CSVKDGGNTEAFF. As DNA, the CDR3 is TGCAGCGTGAAAGACGGCGGGAACACTGAAGCTTTCTTT.

This chain links TRBV30 with TRBJ1-2, with D unclear. The CDR3 length is 15 residues. CDR1 and CDR2 from the germline V gene are GTSNPN and SVGIG (reference sequence). The ends were cut back, 0 bases at V and 2 bases at J, with 13 bases in the middle. The CDR3 DNA reads as TGTGCCTGGAGTGTCCCCGGGAATATGAACTATGGCTACACCTTC. Translation gives CAWSVPGNMNYGYTF.

The chain carries TRBV6-5 and TRBJ1-1; D may be TRBD1 (6 bases). This CDR3 is 13 amino acids long. In germline, CDR1 is MNHEY, CDR2 SVGAGI. Trimming took off 6 bases at V and 4 bases at J, with 12 bases between the two ends. The CDR3 DNA follows: TGTGCCAGCAGGGATCAGGGGACCACTGAAGCTTTCTTT. The encoded protein is CASRDQGTTEAFF.

The chain carries TRBV6-2 or TRBV6-3 and TRBJ2-1; TRBD2 is a possible D gene (6 bases). The germline V and J ends were trimmed by 5 bases and 4 bases, with 21 bases remaining between them. The CDR3 loop spans 17 amino acids. Germline V lookup: CDR1 MNHEY, CDR2 SVGEGT. The CDR3 DNA reads TGTGCCAGCAGTCCCCGCTTGGGCGGGGAACTGTACAATGAGCAGTTCTTC. Translating gives CASSPRLGGELYNEQFF.

The rearrangement joins TRBV4-2 to TRBJ1-2, with TRBD1 matching 7 bases. Trimming took 2 bases from V and 3 from J; bases not matched to a gene: 9. CDR3 length: 16 residues. CDR1 and CDR2 from the germline V gene are LGHNA and YNFKEQ. The CDR3 sequence: CASSQRTGDSYYGYTF. The CDR3 bases are TGTGCCAGCAGCCAAAGAACAGGGGACTCGTACTATGGCTACACCTTC.

The gene calls are TRBV11-3 and TRBJ2-5, with a possible D match to TRBD1 (6 bases). The CDR3 contains 16 residues. CDR1 and CDR2 from the germline V gene are SGHNT and YENEEA. The V end was cut by 5 bases, the J end by 4 bases, with 20 bases between. The CDR3 DNA reads TGTGCCAGCAGCGAAGGCAGGGGCCGGTCGGGAGAGACCCAGTACTTC. Translation: CASSEGRGRSGETQYF.

The chain uses TRBV10-3 and TRBJ1-2; 8 bases are shared with TRBD1. CDR3 length: 13 amino acids. V dropped 6 bases and J dropped 4; count of bases not matched to a gene: 4. CDR1 is ENHRY and CDR2 is SYGVKD in the germline V gene. The CDR3: CAIRQGGGYGYTF. The CDR3 region has the DNA TGTGCCATCAGACAGGGGGGAGGCTATGGCTACACCTTC.

The DNA of the CDR3 is TGTGCCACCAGTGATCCCTTCGGGGAGACCCAGTACTTC. Residues: CATSDPFGETQYF. V and J are TRBV24-1 and TRBJ2-5; D is undetermined. The ends were cut back, 3 bases at V and 5 bases at J, with 9 bases in the middle. The CDR3 is 13 amino acids. The germline V gene has CDR1 KGHDR and CDR2 SFDVKD.

The chain has TRBV5-6 and TRBJ1-3, with D maybe TRBD1 (6 bases). Germline V gene sequence: CDR1 SGHDT, CDR2 YYEEEE. Trimming removed 5 bases from V and 4 bases from J, with 16 bases in between. CDR3 length: 15 amino acids. This CDR3 is CASSLTGTSGNTIYF. As DNA, the CDR3 is TGTGCCAGCAGTTTAACCGGGACATCCGGAAACACCATATATTTT.

The chain uses TRBV19 and TRBJ2-7; D ambiguous. V shed 2 bases and J shed 4 bases, with 9 bases lying between them. The CDR3 totals 13 residues. Germline CDR1 is LNHDA and CDR2 is SQIVND (reference sequence). The CDR3 sequence: CASSIRGDYEQYF. The CDR3 nucleotides are TGTGCCAGTAGTATAAGAGGAGATTACGAGCAGTACTTC.

This clone was recorded a few times. The rearrangement links TRBV5-6 to TRBJ2-5; 9 bases agree with TRBD2. Germline V gives CDR1 SGHDT, CDR2 YYEEEE. The CDR3 has 17 residues. V shed 0 bases, J shed 0 bases, and the junction held 6 bases outside the gene matches. In DNA form, the CDR3 reads TGTGCCAGCAGCTTGGCGGCTAGCGGGATGTACCAAGAGACCCAGTACTTC. Its protein is CASSLAASGMYQETQYF.

V usage is TRBV27 and J usage is TRBJ1-5; D might be TRBD1 (5 bases). The germline gives CDR1 MNHEY, CDR2 SMNVEV (reference sequence). The CDR3 has 18 residues. V lost 9 bases to trimming and J lost 2 bases, with 26 bases between them. The CDR3 region has the DNA TGTGCCAGACCATGGGCAGGGAGGCAACGTTACGGCAATCAGCCCCAGCATTTT. Translated: CARPWAGRQRYGNQPQHF.

In this sample, this clone turned up once. The chain employs TRBV5-4 and TRBJ2-3; D might be TRBD1 (5 bases). Trimming shortened V by 4 bases and J by 0 bases, and 15 bases separated the two germline ends. Germline V gene lookup returns CDR1 SGHNT and CDR2 YYREEE (reference sequence). The CDR3 is 16 amino acids. For the CDR3, the DNA is TGTGCCAGCAGCAAGGGGAACTCTAGGAGCACAGATACGCAGTATTTT. Translation gives CASSKGNSRSTDTQYF. The whole variable domain, remainder taken from reference TRBV5-4 and TRBJ2-3, is ETGVTQSPTHLIKTRGQQVTLRCSSQSGHNTVSWYQQALGQGPQFIFQYYREEENGRGNFPPRFSGLQFPNYSSELNVNALELDDSALYLCASSKGNSRSTDTQYFGPGTRLTVL.

As DNA, the CDR3 is TGTGCCAGCAGCCTTGACTTCAGTGGCTACACCTTC. Translation: CASSLDFSGYTF. The J gene is TRBJ1-2, the V gene TRBV5-4, with no clear D. Germline assignment: CDR1 SGHNT and CDR2 YYREEE (reference sequence). The V end was cut by 4 bases, the J end by 7 bases, with 11 bases between. CDR3 size: 12 residues.

The chain uses TRBV3-1 (or the pseudogene TRBV3-2) and TRBJ1-2; D gene ambiguous. The CDR3 is 13 amino acids. CDR1 and CDR2 (germline): LGHDT, YNNKEL (reference sequence). V was trimmed by 5 bases and J by 3 bases, leaving 10 bases between them. CDR3: CASSYDNYYGYTF. CDR3 DNA: TGTGCCAGCAGCTACGACAACTACTATGGCTACACCTTC.

The gene calls are TRBV7-9 and TRBJ2-5, with no clear D. There are 15 residues in the CDR3. Germline assignment: CDR1 SEHNR and CDR2 FQNEAQ (reference sequence). Trimming took 2 bases from V and 2 from J, leaving 12 bases between them. The CDR3 DNA reads TGTGCCAGCAGCTTATGGCAGGCTAAACAAGAGACCCAGTACTTC. It codes for CASSLWQAKQETQYF. The variable domain in full, with the rest retrieved from reference TRBV7-9 and TRBJ2-5, is DTGVSQNPRHKITKRGQNVTFRCDPISEHNRLYWYRQTLGQGPEFLTYFQNEAQLEKSRLLSDRFSAERPKGSFSTLEIQRTEQGDSAMYLCASSLWQAKQETQYFGPGTRLLVL.

The chain has TRBV27 and TRBJ1-6; D call uncertain. The V gene's germline CDR1 is MNHEY and CDR2 SMNVEV (reference sequence). This CDR3 contains 14 residues. The V end lost 8 bases, the J end lost 4 bases, and 12 bases lay between the germline ends. Here the CDR3 DNA reads TGTGCCAGCGGGCGTGGCGATTATAATTCACCCCTCCACTTT. Its protein is CASGRGDYNSPLHF.

The V call is TRBV10-3, the J call TRBJ1-5; D gene uncertain. In germline, CDR1 is ENHRY, CDR2 SYGVKD. The V end lost 0 bases, the J end lost 5 bases, and 5 bases lay between the germline ends. This CDR3 has 13 amino acids. CDR3 in DNA: TGTGCCATCAGTGAGTCCGGAGATCAGCCCCAGCATTTT. It encodes CAISESGDQPQHF.

The V gene is TRBV3-1 (or the pseudogene TRBV3-2), the J gene TRBJ2-2, with a tentative D call TRBD2 (7 bases). Per germline, CDR1 LGHDT and CDR2 YNNKEL (reference sequence). The CDR3 has 14 residues. V dropped 4 bases and J dropped 6 bases, with 12 bases sitting between them. The CDR3 spells CASSLEGGSGELFF. In DNA, the CDR3 is TGTGCCAGCAGCCTCGAGGGGGGGTCCGGGGAGCTGTTTTTT.

The rearrangement links TRBV5-1 to TRBJ1-6, with 9 nucleotides matching TRBD1. From germline, CDR1 is SGHRS and CDR2 YFSETQ. V lost 2 bases and J lost 8; bases outside the gene matches: 5. The CDR3 extends over 15 amino acids. The DNA for the CDR3 is TGCGCCAGCAGCTTACAGGGGGCGTCGGATTCACCCCTCCACTTT. Translated: CASSLQGASDSPLHF.

V usage is TRBV10-1 and J usage is TRBJ2-2, with a possible D match to TRBD2 (6 bases). In germline, CDR1 is WNHNN, CDR2 SYGVQD (reference sequence). Between the trimmed V and J ends, which lost 6 bases and 6 bases, there was a span of 17 bases. The CDR3 extends over 15 amino acids. In nucleotides, the CDR3 is TGCGCCAGCAGCCCCGGGACTGTTAAAGCCGGGGAGCTGTTTTTT. It translates to CASSPGTVKAGELFF.

V gene TRBV28 combines with J gene TRBJ1-2; 8 nucleotides agree with TRBD1. Germline lookup yields CDR1 MDHEN and CDR2 SYDVKM. The V gene end was trimmed by 5 bases and the J gene end by 2 bases; junction bases not matched to a gene: 7. The CDR3 contains 15 residues. The CDR3 is CASSPRTGKNYGYTF. The CDR3 coding sequence is TGTGCCAGCAGTCCAAGGACAGGGAAGAACTATGGCTACACCTTC.

With regard to this clone: The same CDR3 is also encoded by other DNA sequences in this sample. This rearrangement joins TRBV19 to TRBJ2-3; 9 bases are a match to TRBD1. The CDR3 has 14 amino acids. Germline CDR1 LNHDA, CDR2 SQIVND (reference sequence). Trimming took 4 bases from V and 1 from J; bases not matched to a gene: 0. The CDR3 sequence: CASSRTGGTDTQYF. In DNA, the CDR3 is TGTGCCAGTAGTAGGACAGGGGGCACAGATACGCAGTATTTT.

The chain has TRBV4-3 and TRBJ1-5, with 12 positions matching TRBD1. Germline lookup yields CDR1 LGHNA and CDR2 YSLEER. The CDR3 loop spans 15 amino acids. The ends lost 3 bases at V and 3 bases at J; junction bases unmatched: 0. The CDR3: CASSQGQGANQPQHF. CDR3 sequence (DNA): TGCGCCAGCAGCCAGGGACAGGGGGCCAATCAGCCCCAGCATTTT.

In this sample, this clone turned up once. CDR3 amino acids: CAIKATGTAATGELFF. CDR3 sequence (DNA): TGTGCCATCAAGGCTACCGGGACAGCGGCTACTGGGGAGCTGTTTTTT. The rearrangement joins TRBV10-3 to TRBJ2-2; 7 nucleotides match TRBD1. With 7 bases clipped from V and 8 bases from J, the junction kept 16 bases outside the gene matches. The CDR3 covers 16 residues. CDR1 and CDR2 from the germline V gene are ENHRY and SYGVKD.

The gene calls are TRBV28 and TRBJ1-5, with 7 bases lining up with TRBD1. J lost 1 base, V lost 5 bases, and 8 bases had no gene match. The CDR3 covers 16 residues. The V gene's germline CDR1 is MDHEN and CDR2 SYDVKM. In DNA, the CDR3 is TGTGCCAGCAGTCCTCGACAGGGAGTAAGCAATCAGCCCCAGCATTTT. Translation: CASSPRQGVSNQPQHF.